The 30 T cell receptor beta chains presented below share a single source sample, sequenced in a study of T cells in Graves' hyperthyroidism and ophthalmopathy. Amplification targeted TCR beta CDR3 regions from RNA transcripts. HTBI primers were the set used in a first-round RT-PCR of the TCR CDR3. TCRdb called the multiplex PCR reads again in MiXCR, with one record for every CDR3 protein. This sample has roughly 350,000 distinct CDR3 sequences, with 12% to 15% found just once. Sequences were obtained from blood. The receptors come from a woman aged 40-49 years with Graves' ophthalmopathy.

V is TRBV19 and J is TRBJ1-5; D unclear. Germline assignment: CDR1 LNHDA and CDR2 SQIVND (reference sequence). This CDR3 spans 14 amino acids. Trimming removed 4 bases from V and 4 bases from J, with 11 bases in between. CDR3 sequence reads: CASSRTLPNQPQHF. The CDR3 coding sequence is TGTGCCAGTAGTAGGACCCTACCGAATCAGCCCCAGCATTTT. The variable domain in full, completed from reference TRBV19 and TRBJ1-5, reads DGGITQSPKYLFRKEGQNVTLSCEQNLNHDAMYWYRQDPGQGLRLIYYSQIVNDFQKGDIAEGYSVSREKKESFPLTVTSAQKNPTAFYLCASSRTLPNQPQHFGDGTRLSIL.

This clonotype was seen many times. CDR3 loop: CASSYRTSPNNNEQFF. CDR3 DNA: TGTGCCAGCAGTTACAGGACTAGCCCCAACAACAATGAGCAGTTCTTC. The rearrangement uses TRBV6-5 and TRBJ2-1, with 8 bases fitting TRBD2. This CDR3 has 16 amino acids. Per the germline V gene, CDR1 is MNHEY and CDR2 is SVGAGI. Trimming removed 2 bases from V and 5 bases from J; junction bases left unmatched: 8.

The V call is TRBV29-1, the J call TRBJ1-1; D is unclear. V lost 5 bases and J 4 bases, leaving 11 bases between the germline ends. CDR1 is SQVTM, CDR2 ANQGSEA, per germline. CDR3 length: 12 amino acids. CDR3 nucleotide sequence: TGCAGCGTTATCGGAGGGAGCACTGAAGCTTTCTTT. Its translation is CSVIGGSTEAFF.

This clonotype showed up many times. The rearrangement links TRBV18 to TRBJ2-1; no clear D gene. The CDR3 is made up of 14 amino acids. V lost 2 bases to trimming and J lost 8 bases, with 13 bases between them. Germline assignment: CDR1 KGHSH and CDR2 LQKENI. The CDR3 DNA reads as TGTGCCAGCTCACCAATGGACGTCTCGGATGAGCAGTTCTTC. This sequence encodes CASSPMDVSDEQFF.

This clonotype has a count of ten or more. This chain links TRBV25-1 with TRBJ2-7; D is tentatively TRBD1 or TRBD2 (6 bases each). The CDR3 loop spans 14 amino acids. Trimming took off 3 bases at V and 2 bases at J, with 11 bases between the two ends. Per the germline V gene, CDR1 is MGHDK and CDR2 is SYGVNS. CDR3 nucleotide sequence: TGTGCCAGCAGTGACAGGGGAGGCACCTACGAGCAGTACTTC. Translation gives CASSDRGGTYEQYF.

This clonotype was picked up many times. This chain's CDR3 is CSVVDGGTSGGYSYNEQFF. The CDR3, as DNA: TGCAGCGTTGTCGACGGCGGGACTAGCGGCGGTTACTCCTACAATGAGCAGTTCTTC. The chain is built from TRBV29-1 and TRBJ2-1, with TRBD2 identical over 11 bases. The CDR3 contains 19 residues. CDR1 and CDR2 from the germline V gene are SQVTM and ANQGSEA. Trimming at V came to 4 bases and at J to 0 bases, leaving 14 bases not matched to a gene.

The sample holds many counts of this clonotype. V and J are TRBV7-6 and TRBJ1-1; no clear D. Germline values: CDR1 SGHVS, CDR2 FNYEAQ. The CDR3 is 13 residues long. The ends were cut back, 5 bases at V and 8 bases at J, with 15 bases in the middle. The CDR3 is CASSNTSGLEAFF. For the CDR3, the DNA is TGTGCCAGCAGCAATACCTCCGGACTGGAAGCTTTCTTT.

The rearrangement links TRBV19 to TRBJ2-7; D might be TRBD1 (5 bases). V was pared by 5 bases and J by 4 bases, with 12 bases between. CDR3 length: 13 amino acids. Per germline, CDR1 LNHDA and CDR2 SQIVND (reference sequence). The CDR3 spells CASSALPGYEQYF. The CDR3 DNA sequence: TGTGCCAGTAGTGCGCTCCCAGGGTACGAGCAGTACTTC.

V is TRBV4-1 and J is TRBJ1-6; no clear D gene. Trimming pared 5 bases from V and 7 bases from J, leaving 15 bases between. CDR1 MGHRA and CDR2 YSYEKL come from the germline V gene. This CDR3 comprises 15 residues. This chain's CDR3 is CASSSSQGLNSPLHF. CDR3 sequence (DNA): TGCGCCAGCAGCTCGTCCCAAGGCCTGAATTCACCCCTCCACTTT.

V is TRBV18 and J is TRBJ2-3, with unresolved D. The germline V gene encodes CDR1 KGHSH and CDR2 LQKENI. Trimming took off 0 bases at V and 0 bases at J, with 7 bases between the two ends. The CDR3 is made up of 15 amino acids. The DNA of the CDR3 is TGTGCCAGCTCACCACCGGGCTACAGCACAGATACGCAGTATTTT. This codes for CASSPPGYSTDTQYF.

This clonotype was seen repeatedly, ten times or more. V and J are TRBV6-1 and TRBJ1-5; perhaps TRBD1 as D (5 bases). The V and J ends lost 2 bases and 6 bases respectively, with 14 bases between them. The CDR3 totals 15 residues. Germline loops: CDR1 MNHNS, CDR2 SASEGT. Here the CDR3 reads CASSEHWGRAQPQHF. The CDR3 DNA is TGTGCCAGCAGTGAACATTGGGGCAGGGCTCAGCCCCAGCATTTT.

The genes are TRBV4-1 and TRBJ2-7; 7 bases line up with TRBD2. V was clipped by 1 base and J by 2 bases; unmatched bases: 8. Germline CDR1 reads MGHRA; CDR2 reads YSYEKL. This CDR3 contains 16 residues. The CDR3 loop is CASSQGTRTRTYEQYF. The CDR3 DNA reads TGCGCCAGCAGCCAAGGGACTAGGACTAGAACCTACGAGCAGTACTTC.

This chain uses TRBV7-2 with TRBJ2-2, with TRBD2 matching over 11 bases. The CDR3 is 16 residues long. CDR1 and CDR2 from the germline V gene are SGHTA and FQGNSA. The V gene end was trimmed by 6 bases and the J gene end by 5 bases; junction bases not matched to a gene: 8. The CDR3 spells CASRSVAGGSTGELFF. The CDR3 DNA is TGTGCCAGCAGGTCCGTAGCGGGAGGGTCTACCGGGGAGCTGTTTTTT.

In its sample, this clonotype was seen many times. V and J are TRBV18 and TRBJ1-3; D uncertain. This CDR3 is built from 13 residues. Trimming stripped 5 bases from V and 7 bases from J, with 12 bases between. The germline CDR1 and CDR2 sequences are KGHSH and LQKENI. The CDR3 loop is CASSGGVGNTIYF. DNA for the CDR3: TGTGCCAGCTCAGGAGGCGTTGGCAACACCATATATTTT.

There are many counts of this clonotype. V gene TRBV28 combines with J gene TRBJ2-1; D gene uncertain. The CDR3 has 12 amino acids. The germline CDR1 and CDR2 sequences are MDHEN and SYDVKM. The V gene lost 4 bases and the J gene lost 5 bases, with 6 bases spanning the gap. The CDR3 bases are TGTGCCAGCAGTTACCGTAACAATGAGCAGTTCTTC. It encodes CASSYRNNEQFF.

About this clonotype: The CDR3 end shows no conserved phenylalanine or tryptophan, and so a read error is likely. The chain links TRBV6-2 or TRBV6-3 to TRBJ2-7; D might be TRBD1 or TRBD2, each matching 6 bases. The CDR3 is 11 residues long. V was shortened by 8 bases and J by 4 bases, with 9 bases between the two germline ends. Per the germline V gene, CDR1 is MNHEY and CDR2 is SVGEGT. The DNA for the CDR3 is TGTGCCAGCTCGGGGGCGTACGAGCAGTACCTC. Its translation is CASSGAYEQYL.

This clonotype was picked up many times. This CDR3 is CASSWDMNTEAFF. CDR3 bases: TGTGCCAGCAGCTGGGACATGAACACTGAAGCTTTCTTT. The chain uses TRBV7-8 and TRBJ1-1; tentatively, D is TRBD1 (6 bases). From germline, CDR1 is SGHVS and CDR2 FQNEAQ. V lost 4 bases, J lost 0 bases, and 6 bases lay in between. CDR3 length: 13 amino acids.

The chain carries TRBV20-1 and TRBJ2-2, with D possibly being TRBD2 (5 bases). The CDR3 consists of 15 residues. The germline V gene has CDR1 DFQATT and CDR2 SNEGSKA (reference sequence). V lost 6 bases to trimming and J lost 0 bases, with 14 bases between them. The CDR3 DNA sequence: TGCAGTGCGGCCCTTGAGGGCCCGAACACCGGGGAGCTGTTTTTT. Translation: CSAALEGPNTGELFF.

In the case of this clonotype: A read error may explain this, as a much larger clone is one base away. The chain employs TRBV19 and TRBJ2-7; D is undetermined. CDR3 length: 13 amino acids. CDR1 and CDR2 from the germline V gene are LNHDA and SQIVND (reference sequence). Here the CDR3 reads CASSRSISYEQHF. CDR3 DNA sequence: TGTGCCAGTAGTCGGTCCATCTCCTACGAGCAGCACTTC.

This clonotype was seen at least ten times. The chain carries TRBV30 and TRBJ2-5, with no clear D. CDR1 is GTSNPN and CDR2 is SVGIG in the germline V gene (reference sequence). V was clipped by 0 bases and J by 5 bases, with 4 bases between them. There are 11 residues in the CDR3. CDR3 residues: CAWSVRETQYF. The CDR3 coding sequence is TGTGCCTGGAGTGTTCGGGAGACCCAGTACTTC.

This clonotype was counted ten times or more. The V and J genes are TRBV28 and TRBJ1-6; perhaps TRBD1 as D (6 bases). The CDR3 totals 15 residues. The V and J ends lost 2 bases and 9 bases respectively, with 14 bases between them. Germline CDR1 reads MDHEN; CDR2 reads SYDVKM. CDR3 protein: CASSLGGRIGSPLHF. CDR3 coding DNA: TGTGCCAGCAGTTTAGGGGGGCGGATCGGTTCACCCCTCCACTTT.

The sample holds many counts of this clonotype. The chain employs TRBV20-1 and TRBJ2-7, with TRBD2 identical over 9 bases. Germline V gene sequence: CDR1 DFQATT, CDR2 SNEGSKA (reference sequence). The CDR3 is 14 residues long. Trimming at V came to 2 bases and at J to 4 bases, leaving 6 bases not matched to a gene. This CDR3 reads CSARHSGSNYEQYF. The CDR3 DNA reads TGCAGTGCTAGACATAGCGGGAGTAATTACGAGCAGTACTTC.

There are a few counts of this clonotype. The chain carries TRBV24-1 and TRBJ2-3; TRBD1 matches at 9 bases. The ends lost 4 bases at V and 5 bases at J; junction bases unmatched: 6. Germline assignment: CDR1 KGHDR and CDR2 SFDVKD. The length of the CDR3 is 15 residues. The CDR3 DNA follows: TGTGCCACCAGTGAGGGACAGGGTATGCGAGATACGCAGTATTTT. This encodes CATSEGQGMRDTQYF.

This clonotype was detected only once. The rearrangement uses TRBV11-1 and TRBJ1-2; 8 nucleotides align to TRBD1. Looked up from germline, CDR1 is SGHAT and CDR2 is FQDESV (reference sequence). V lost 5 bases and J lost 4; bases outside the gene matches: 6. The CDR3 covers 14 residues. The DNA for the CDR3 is TGTGCCAGCAGCCCAGGGGGCTACGGCTATGGCTACACCTTC. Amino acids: CASSPGGYGYGYTF.

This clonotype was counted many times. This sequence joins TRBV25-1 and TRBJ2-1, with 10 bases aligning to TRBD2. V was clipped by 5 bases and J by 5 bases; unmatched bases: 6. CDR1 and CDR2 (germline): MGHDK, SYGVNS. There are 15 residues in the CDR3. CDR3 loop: CASSPPGTSDNEQFF. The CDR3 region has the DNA TGTGCCAGCAGTCCTCCCGGGACTAGCGACAATGAGCAGTTCTTC. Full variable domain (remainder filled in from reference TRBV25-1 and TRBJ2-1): EADIYQTPRYLVIGTGKKITLECSQTMGHDKMYWYQQDPGMELHLIHYSYGVNSTEKGDLSSESTVSRIRTEHFPLTLESARPSHTSQYLCASSPPGTSDNEQFFGPGTRLTVL.

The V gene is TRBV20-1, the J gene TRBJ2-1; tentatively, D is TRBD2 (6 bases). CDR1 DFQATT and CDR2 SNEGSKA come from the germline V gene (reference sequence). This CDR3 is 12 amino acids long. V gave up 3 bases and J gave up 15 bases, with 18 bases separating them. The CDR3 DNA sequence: TGCAGTGCTAGGTCTTTAGCGGCGATGGTGTTCTTC. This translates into CSARSLAAMVFF.

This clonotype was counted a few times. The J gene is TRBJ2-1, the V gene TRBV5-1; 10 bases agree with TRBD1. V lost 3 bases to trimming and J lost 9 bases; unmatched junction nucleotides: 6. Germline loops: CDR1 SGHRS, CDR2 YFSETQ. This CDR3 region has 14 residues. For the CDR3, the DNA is TGCGCCAGCAGCTCCGGGACAGGGGCGACTGAGCAGTTCTTC. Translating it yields CASSSGTGATEQFF.

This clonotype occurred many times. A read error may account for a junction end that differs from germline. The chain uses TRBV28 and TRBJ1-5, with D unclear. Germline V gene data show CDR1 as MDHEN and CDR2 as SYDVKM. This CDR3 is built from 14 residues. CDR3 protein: CATSIAGGNQPQHF. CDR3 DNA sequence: TGTGCCACCAGTATTGCGGGAGGCAATCAGCCCCAGCATTTT. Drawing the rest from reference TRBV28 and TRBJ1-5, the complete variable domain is DVKVTQSSRYLVKRTGEKVFLECVQDMDHENMFWYRQDPGLGLRLIYFSYDVKMKEKGDIPEGYSVSREKKERFSLILESASTNQTSMYLCATSIAGGNQPQHFGDGTRLSIL.

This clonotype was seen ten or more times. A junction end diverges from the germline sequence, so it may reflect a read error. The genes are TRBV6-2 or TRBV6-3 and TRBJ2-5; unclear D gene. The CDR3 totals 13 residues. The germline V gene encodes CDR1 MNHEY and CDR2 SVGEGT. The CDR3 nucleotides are TGTGCCAGCAGTTACGGGTTCCTGACGGCTGTGGACTTC. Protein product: CASSYGFLTAVDF.

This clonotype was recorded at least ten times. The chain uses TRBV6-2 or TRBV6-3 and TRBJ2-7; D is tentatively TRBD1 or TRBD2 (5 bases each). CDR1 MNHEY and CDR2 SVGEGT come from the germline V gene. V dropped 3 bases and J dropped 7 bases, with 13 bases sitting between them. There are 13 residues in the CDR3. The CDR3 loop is CASSYFEGKEQYF. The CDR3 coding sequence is TGTGCCAGCAGTTATTTCGAGGGGAAAGAGCAGTACTTC.